The next 7 T cell receptor beta chains were all read from a single sample in a study of cytomegalovirus exposure and HLA in healthy donors. PCR was performed using 60 Vbeta and 13 Jbeta primers. Method: immunoSEQ multiplex PCR; TCRdb's copy keeps in-frame clones and lacks some. The sample lists about 140,000 clones; approximately 80% were seen once. The sample comprised PBMCs. The receptor source for this set is a male donor in good health and CMV-seropositive.

This clone appeared a few times. V gene TRBV19 combines with J gene TRBJ1-1; D unclear. This CDR3 has 13 residues. Germline CDR1 is LNHDA and CDR2 is SQIVND (reference sequence). Trimming left V 5 bases short and J 1 base short, with 8 bases between. CDR3 residues: CASSFRQNTEAFF. The CDR3 coding sequence is TGTGCCAGTAGTTTCAGACAGAACACTGAAGCTTTCTTT.

In regard to this clone: Different DNA sequences within this sample yield the same CDR3. This chain links TRBV7-2 with TRBJ2-7, with 9 nucleotides matching TRBD2. The CDR3 covers 16 residues. Looked up from germline, CDR1 is SGHTA and CDR2 is FQGNSA. With V trimmed by 4 bases and J by 2 bases, 9 bases remained unmatched. CDR3 sequence (DNA): TGTGCCAGCAGCTCTTTGCGGGCGGGGGGGGCCTACGAGCAGTACTTC. It codes for CASSSLRAGGAYEQYF.

The chain recombines TRBV7-6 with TRBJ2-3, with TRBD2 matching over 8 bases. Per germline, CDR1 SGHVS and CDR2 FNYEAQ. The CDR3 spans 16 residues. V trimming: 5 bases; J trimming: 2 bases; junction bases outside the gene matches: 9. DNA for the CDR3: TGTGCCAGCAGCATTACCCAACTAGCGGCCACAGATACGCAGTATTTT. This sequence encodes CASSITQLAATDTQYF. Supplemented by reference TRBV7-6 and TRBJ2-3, the full variable domain reads GAGVSQSPRYKVTKRGQDVALRCDPISGHVSLYWYRQALGQGPEFLTYFNYEAQQDKSGLPNDRFSAERPEGSISTLTIQRTEQRDSAMYRCASSITQLAATDTQYFGPGTRLTVL.

The J gene is TRBJ1-3, the V gene TRBV6-1; TRBD1 matches 9 bases. CDR3 length equals 15 residues. Germline assignment: CDR1 MNHNS and CDR2 SASEGT. The V gene end was trimmed by 7 bases and the J gene end by 2 bases; junction bases not matched to a gene: 6. The CDR3 sequence is CASTQGDRAGNTIYF. For the CDR3, the DNA is TGTGCCAGCACACAGGGGGACAGGGCTGGAAACACCATATATTTT.

The chain uses TRBV15 and TRBJ1-2, with D maybe TRBD1 (6 bases). This CDR3 comprises 12 residues. CDR1 and CDR2 (germline): LNHNV, YYDKDF (reference sequence). Trimming removed 5 bases from V and 5 bases from J, with 9 bases in between. DNA for the CDR3: TGTGCCACCAGCGGAAGGGGGTATGGCTACACCTTC. Its protein product is CATSGRGYGYTF.

This clone was counted a few times. The J gene is TRBJ1-1, the V gene TRBV19; TRBD1 matches at 9 bases. This CDR3 contains 14 residues. The junction had 4 bases not matched to a gene; V was cut back by 6 bases and J by 2 bases. Germline V gene lookup returns CDR1 LNHDA and CDR2 SQIVND (reference sequence). CDR3: CASSRTGENTEAFF. In nucleotides, the CDR3 is TGTGCCAGTAGCCGGACAGGGGAAAACACTGAAGCTTTCTTT. The full variable domain, its missing parts supplied by reference TRBV19 and TRBJ1-1, is DGGITQSPKYLFRKEGQNVTLSCEQNLNHDAMYWYRQDPGQGLRLIYYSQIVNDFQKGDIAEGYSVSREKKESFPLTVTSAQKNPTAFYLCASSRTGENTEAFFGQGTRLTVV.

The V call is TRBV6-1, the J call TRBJ2-1, with TRBD1 identical over 9 bases. J gave up 4 bases and V 4 bases, and 2 bases lay outside the gene matches. CDR3 length: 14 amino acids. Germline V gene data show CDR1 as MNHNS and CDR2 as SASEGT. As DNA, the CDR3 is TGTGCCAGCAGTGCCGGGACAGGGTACAATGAGCAGTTCTTC. Protein: CASSAGTGYNEQFF.